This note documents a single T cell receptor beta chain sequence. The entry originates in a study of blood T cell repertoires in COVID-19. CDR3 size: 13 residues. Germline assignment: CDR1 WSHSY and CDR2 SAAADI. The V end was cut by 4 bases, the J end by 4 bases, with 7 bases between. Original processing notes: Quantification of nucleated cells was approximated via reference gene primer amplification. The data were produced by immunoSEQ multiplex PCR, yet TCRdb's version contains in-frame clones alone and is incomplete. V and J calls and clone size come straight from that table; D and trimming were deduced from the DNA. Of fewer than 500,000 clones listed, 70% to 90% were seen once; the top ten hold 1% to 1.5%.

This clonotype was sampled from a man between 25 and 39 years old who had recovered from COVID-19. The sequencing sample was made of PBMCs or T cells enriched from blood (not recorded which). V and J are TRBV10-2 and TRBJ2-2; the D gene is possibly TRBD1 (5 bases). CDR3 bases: TGCGCCAGCAGTGGACAGACCACCGGGGAGCTGTTTTTT. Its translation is CASSGQTTGELFF.